The present T cell receptor (beta chain) was sequenced within a study of cytomegalovirus exposure and HLA in healthy donors. The CDR3 loop spans 15 amino acids. Trimming removed 4 bases at V and 8 bases at J, with 16 bases between. CDR1 and CDR2 (germline): SGHRS, YFSETQ. PCR was performed using 60 Vbeta and 13 Jbeta primers. Sequencing was performed with immunoSEQ multiplex PCR; in TCRdb, only in-frame clones are kept and a portion is missing. The sample yields 200,000 or so clones, around 85% seen once. To note about this clone: Its specificity is not known.

The study, taken as a whole, reports: Three CMV-associated chains were confirmed in vitro to be specific for CMV antigens. Later work found most CMV-associated TCR beta chains apparently HLA-restricted. TCR beta V- and J-gene trimming was later associated with a missense DCLRE1C variant.

The sequenced material came from PBMCs. The TCR was taken from a man aged 45-60 years in good health and CMV-seronegative. The chain joins TRBV5-1 to TRBJ1-6; weak D call: TRBD1 (5 bases). CDR3 sequence reads: CASSLSTVVDSPLHF. The CDR3 DNA reads as TGCGCCAGCAGCCTATCGACAGTCGTTGATTCACCCCTCCACTTT.